The source of this TCR beta chain is a study of blood T cell repertoires in COVID-19. Recruited during active infection, patients (from Seattle) were subsequently followed longitudinally. Authors' processing steps: Reference gene primer amplification yielded estimated nucleated cell counts. This table comes from immunoSEQ multiplex PCR, and its TCRdb copy is limited to in-frame clones, with some not included. V, J and clone size derive from that table, while D and trimming were established from the DNA sequence. The repertoire holds roughly 500,000 clones, with 80% to 90% as singletons. This clone has only a few counts. CDR3 size: 15 residues. Germline V CDR1 and CDR2: MNHEY, SMNVEV (reference sequence). V was shortened by 6 bases and J by 4 bases, with 19 bases between the two germline ends.

This receptor was identified in a young man with COVID-19, enrolled during active disease. Sequencing was performed on peripheral blood. This sequence joins TRBV27 and TRBJ2-7; maybe TRBD2 (6 bases). The CDR3 DNA follows: TGTGCCAGCAGACAATCCCTAGCGAATCCTTACGAGCAGTACTTC. This codes for CASRQSLANPYEQYF.